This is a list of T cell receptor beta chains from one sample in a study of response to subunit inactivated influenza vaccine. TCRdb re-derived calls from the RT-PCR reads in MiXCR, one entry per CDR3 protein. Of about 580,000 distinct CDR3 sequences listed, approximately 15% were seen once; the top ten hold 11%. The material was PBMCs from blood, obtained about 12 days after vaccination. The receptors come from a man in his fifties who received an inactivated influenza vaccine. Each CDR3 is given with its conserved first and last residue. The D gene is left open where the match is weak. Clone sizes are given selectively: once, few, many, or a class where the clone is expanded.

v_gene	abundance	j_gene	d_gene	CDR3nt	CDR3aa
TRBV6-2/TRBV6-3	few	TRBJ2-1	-	TGTGCCAGCAGTCCCGGACTAAACAATGAGCAGTTCTTC	CASSPGLNNEQFF
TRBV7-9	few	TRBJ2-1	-	TGTGCCAGCAGCCTCCAAGCACTACGGGTGGATGAGCAGTTCTTC	CASSLQALRVDEQFF
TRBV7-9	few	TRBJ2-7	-	TGTGCCAGCAGCTTACACGGGATAGAGCAGTACTTC	CASSLHGIEQYF
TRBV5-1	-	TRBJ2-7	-	TGCGCCAGCAGCTCCGAGGGGGTCTCCTACGAGCAGTACTTC	CASSSEGVSYEQYF
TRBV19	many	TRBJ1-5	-	TGTGCCAGTAGTGCCAGGACAGTTGGACAGCCCCAGCATTTT	CASSARTVGQPQHF
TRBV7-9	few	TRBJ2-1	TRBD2	TGTGCCAGCAGCCCCCCTAGCGGGATGCCCTACAATGAGCAGTTCTTC	CASSPPSGMPYNEQFF
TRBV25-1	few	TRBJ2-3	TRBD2	TGTGCCAGCAGTGATATACGGGAGGTGGGGCAGTATTTT	CASSDIREVGQYF
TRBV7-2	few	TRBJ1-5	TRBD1	TGTGCCAGCAGCTTGGGGGACAGTCATCAGCCCCAGCATTTT	CASSLGDSHQPQHF
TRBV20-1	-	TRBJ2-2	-	TGCAGTGCTAGGAACCCCAGTGGCACCGGGGAGCTGATTTTT	CSARNPSGTGELIF
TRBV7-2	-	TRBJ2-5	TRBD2	TGTGCCAGCAGCTTAGCGGGTCTAGCGGGAGGGGTGACCCAGTACTTC	CASSLAGLAGGVTQYF
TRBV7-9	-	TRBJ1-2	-	TGTGCCAGCAGCTTAGGGTATCAGGGCTTCAAAGTCGGCTACACCTTC	CASSLGYQGFKVGYTF
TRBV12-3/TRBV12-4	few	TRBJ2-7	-	TGTGCCAGCAGTTCGGACAGATTCTCCTACGAGCAGTACTTC	CASSSDRFSYEQYF
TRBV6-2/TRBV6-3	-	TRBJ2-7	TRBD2	TGTGCCAGCAGCCGGACTAGCGCGTACGAGCAGTACTTC	CASSRTSAYEQYF
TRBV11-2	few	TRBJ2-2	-	TGTGCCAGCAGCTCCCTACGTTCTAACAGGGCCGGCGGGGAGCTGTTTTTT	CASSSLRSNRAGGELFF
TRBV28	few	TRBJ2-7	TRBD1	TGTGCCAGCAGAACTATCCGACGGGGACAGGGAGGGGACGAGCAGTACTTC	CASRTIRRGQGGDEQYF
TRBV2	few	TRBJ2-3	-	TGTGCCAGCAACTTCCTAGCTAGCACAGATACGCAGTATTTT	CASNFLASTDTQYF
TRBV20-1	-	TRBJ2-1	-	TGCAGTGCCAGCCCTGGGGCCGACAATGAGCAGTTCTTC	CSASPGADNEQFF
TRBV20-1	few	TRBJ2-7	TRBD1	TGCAGTGCTAGACCCGGGACAGGCTTCTACGAGCAGTACTTC	CSARPGTGFYEQYF
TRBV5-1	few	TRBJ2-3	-	TGCGCCAGCAGCTTGGGATTGGGATTTTCTAGCACAGATACGCAGTATTTT	CASSLGLGFSSTDTQYF
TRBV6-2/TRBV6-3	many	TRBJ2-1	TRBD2	TGTGCCAGCAGCCGCCCTCGGACTAGCGGATACAATGAGCAGTTCTTC	CASSRPRTSGYNEQFF
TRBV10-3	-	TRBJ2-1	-	TGTGCCATCAGTGATCACGGGACGGCCGTAGGGAATGAGCAGTTCTTC	CAISDHGTAVGNEQFF
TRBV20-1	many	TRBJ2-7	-	TGCAGTGCTAGTTTAAGAGGACTTGCTCCCTACGAGCAGTACTTC	CSASLRGLAPYEQYF
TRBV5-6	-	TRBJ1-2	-	TGTGCCAGCAGCTTGGGGGGCCAGGGGTCGACCTACACCTTC	CASSLGGQGSTYTF
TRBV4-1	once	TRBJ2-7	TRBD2	TGCGCCAGCAGCCAGTTACTAGCGGGCTCGTACGAGCAGTACTTC	CASSQLLAGSYEQYF
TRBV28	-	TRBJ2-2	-	TGTGCCATGAGCCCCGGGCTCGCGGGACTCACCGGGGAGCTGTTTTTT	CAMSPGLAGLTGELFF
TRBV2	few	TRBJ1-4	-	TGTGCCAGCAGTGACCCAGGGATACGAACTAATGAAAAACTGTTTTTT	CASSDPGIRTNEKLFF
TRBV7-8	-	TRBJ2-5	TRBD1	TGTGCCAGCAGCTTAGTAGGGGGCCCCGAGACCCAGTACTTC	CASSLVGGPETQYF
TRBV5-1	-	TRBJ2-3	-	TGCGCCAGCAGCTTCGACCCCACCAGCACAGATACGCAGTATTTT	CASSFDPTSTDTQYF
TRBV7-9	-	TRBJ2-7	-	TGTGCCAGCAGATCTCTGACCCTAAGTGCCCACGAGCAGTACTTC	CASRSLTLSAHEQYF
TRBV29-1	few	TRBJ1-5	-	TGCAGCGTTGGGGAAGCTGGTCAGCCCCAGCATTTT	CSVGEAGQPQHF
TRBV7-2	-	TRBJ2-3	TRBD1	TGTGCCAGCAGCTCAAGAGGGGGCGGCGCAGATACGCAGTATTTT	CASSSRGGGADTQYF
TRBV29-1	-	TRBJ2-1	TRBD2	TGCAGCGTGGCCGGGACTAGCCCCTACAATGAGCAGTTCTTC	CSVAGTSPYNEQFF
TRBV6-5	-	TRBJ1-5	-	TGTGCCAGCAGTTACCGAGGAGGGAATAGCAATCAGCCCCAGCATTTT	CASSYRGGNSNQPQHF
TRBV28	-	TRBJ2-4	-	TGTGCCAGCAGTAATACGGGGGTGGCCAAAAACATTCAGTACTTC	CASSNTGVAKNIQYF
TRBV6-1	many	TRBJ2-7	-	TGTGCCAGCACCCCGGCCGGGGCAGGGAGTGGCTACGAGCAGTACTTC	CASTPAGAGSGYEQYF
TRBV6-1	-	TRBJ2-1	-	TGTGCCAGCACCAGGGACCTGTACAATGAGCAGTTCTTC	CASTRDLYNEQFF
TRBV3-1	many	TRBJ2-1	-	TGTGCCAGCAGCCAAGTAGGAACCTCCTACAATGAGCAGTTCTTC	CASSQVGTSYNEQFF
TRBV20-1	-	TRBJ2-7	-	TGCAGTGTATCAGAGCAGTACTTC	CSVSEQYF
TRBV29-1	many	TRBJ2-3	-	TGCAGCGTTGTATTCCCAGGGGCAGATACGCAGTATTTT	CSVVFPGADTQYF
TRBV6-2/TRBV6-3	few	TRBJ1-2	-	TGTGCCAGCAGCGAACTCATTAACTATGGCTACACCTTC	CASSELINYGYTF
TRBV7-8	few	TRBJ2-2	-	TGTGCCAGCAGCTTAGTGCGGGGCACCCCTGAGCTGTTTTTT	CASSLVRGTPELFF
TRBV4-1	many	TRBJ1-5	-	TGCGCCAGCAGCCAAGTAGGGGGAAAGGACAATCAGCCCCAGCATTTT	CASSQVGGKDNQPQHF
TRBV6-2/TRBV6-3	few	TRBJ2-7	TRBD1	TGTGCCAGCACCTATGGGGACAGTAGAGACTACGAGCAGTACTTC	CASTYGDSRDYEQYF
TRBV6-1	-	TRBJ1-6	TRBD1	TGTGCCAGCAGTGGGAGGGACAGGGGATCATCACCCCTCCACTTT	CASSGRDRGSSPLHF
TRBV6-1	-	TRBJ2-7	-	TGTGCCAGCAGTGAATGGGTAGACGCCTACGAGCAGTACTTC	CASSEWVDAYEQYF
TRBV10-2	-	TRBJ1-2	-	TGCGCCAGCAGTGAGATGAGGGGGTATGGCTACACCTTC	CASSEMRGYGYTF
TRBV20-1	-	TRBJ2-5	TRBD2	TGCAGTGCTAGACGCCGACTAGCGGGTTTTGAGACCCAGTACTTC	CSARRRLAGFETQYF
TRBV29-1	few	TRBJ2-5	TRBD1	TGCAGCGTTGTATTGGACAGGGGGGAGGAGACCCAGTACTTC	CSVVLDRGEETQYF
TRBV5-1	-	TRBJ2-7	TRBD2	TGCGCCAGCAGCTCATTTCCCGGCGGGACTAGCGAATATGAGGTGACCTACGAGCAGTACTTC	CASSSFPGGTSEYEVTYEQYF